This T cell receptor beta chain was recorded in a study of blood T cell repertoires in COVID-19. Repertoires were generated with immunoSEQ multiplex PCR, while TCRdb's copy carries only in-frame clones and drops some. The data show more than 45,000 clones, with over 75% seen just once and 4.7% held by the top ten. The TCR comes from a man aged 35 to 55 with active COVID-19. Sequenced input: peripheral blood.

CDR3 DNA sequence: TGTGCCAGCAGTACGCCTCAGGGAGGGGTCGGATCACCCCTCCACTTT. Its translation is CASSTPQGGVGSPLHF. This chain uses TRBV27 with TRBJ1-6, with D possibly TRBD1 on 5 matching bases. This CDR3 spans 16 amino acids. Trimming pared 5 bases from V and 10 bases from J, leaving 21 bases between. CDR1 and CDR2 (germline): MNHEY, SMNVEV (reference sequence).